The T cell receptor (beta chain) under discussion was sequenced for a study of T-cell memory formation after mild COVID-19. Whole-study findings and limits: The appearance of some responding clones in pre-infection memory suggested that cross-reactive memory joined. Whether day 37 second-wave clones are SARS-CoV-2-specific was not confirmed.

The CDR3 has 12 residues. Germline assignment: CDR1 SEHNR and CDR2 FQNEAQ (reference sequence). V lost 8 bases and J lost 4; bases outside the gene matches: 5. Regarding this clonotype: Its specificity is not known.

One entry per CDR3 protein results from TCRdb running MiXCR on the 5' RACE reads. The sample has roughly 110,000 distinct CDR3 sequences; approximately 15% are singletons. The sequenced sample consisted of PBMCs or a T cell subset sorted from them (not recorded which). The clonotype originates from an adult woman who had mild COVID-19 (a few samples of this study predate the infection). Cell type and time point are not known. This chain connects TRBV7-9 to TRBJ2-7, with TRBD1 identical over 7 bases. As DNA, the CDR3 is TGTGCCAGCGAACAGGGGATTTACGAGCAGTACTTC. The encoded protein is CASEQGIYEQYF.